The rows below give T cell receptor beta chains drawn from one sample of a study of blood T cell repertoires in COVID-19. Generated by immunoSEQ multiplex PCR, the TCRdb table keeps only in-frame clones and is missing some. The table has 200,000 to 300,000 clones, about 85% seen once. The sequenced sample consisted of peripheral blood. The receptors originated from a man between 60 and 70 years old with acute or convalescent COVID-19. Each CDR3 is given with its conserved first and last residue. D genes are given only for firm matches. For some rows the clone size is stated as once, few or many, or as a class when expanded; others skip it.

TRBV28	TRBJ2-2	NA	TRBD1	TGTGCCAGCAGTCTCGGGACAGGGTACACCGGGGAGCTGTTTTTT	CASSLGTGYTGELFF
TRBV9	TRBJ1-3	once	TRBD1	TGTGCCAGCAGCGCCCTGAGAGGACAGGGTTCGGGAAACACCATATATTTT	CASSALRGQGSGNTIYF
TRBV28	TRBJ2-7	NA	NA	TGTGCCAGCAGTTTAACTCCCGTCGGGGGCGAGCAGTACTTC	CASSLTPVGGEQYF
TRBV29-1	TRBJ2-7	NA	NA	TGCAGCGGGTTGCAGGATGGCGTGGAGCAGTACTTC	CSGLQDGVEQYF
TRBV28	TRBJ2-7	NA	NA	TGTGCCAGCAGTTTAGGCGGAGAGGCGGGGAAGGAGCAGTACTTC	CASSLGGEAGKEQYF
TRBV6-2/TRBV6-3	TRBJ2-2	NA	TRBD2	TGTGCCAGCAGCCGAGAACTAGCGGGAGGCATGAGGACCGGGGAGCTGTTTTTT	CASSRELAGGMRTGELFF
TRBV19	TRBJ1-2	NA	NA	TGTGCCAGTGGAGACTATGGCTACACCTTC	CASGDYGYTF
TRBV24-1	TRBJ1-2	NA	NA	TGTGCCACCAGTGATTCGGACTATGGCTACACCTTC	CATSDSDYGYTF
TRBV7-9	TRBJ2-5	NA	TRBD2	TGTGCCAGCGGCCTGGGGACTAAAATAACGGAGACCCAGTACTTC	CASGLGTKITETQYF
TRBV7-9	TRBJ1-3	NA	TRBD1	TGTGCCAGCCAGGACAGGGAGGCTGGAAACACCATATATTTT	CASQDREAGNTIYF
TRBV7-3	TRBJ1-1	NA	TRBD1	TGTGCCAGCAGCCGCGGGACAGGGGCCTCTGAAGCTTTCTTT	CASSRGTGASEAFF
TRBV7-9	TRBJ2-1	few	NA	TGTGCCAGCAGCGCCCCCAGTGTGTTGAATGAGCAGTTCTTC	CASSAPSVLNEQFF
TRBV19	TRBJ1-2	NA	NA	TGTGCCAGTGCCCGTACAGTCGACTATGGCTACACCTTC	CASARTVDYGYTF
TRBV4-1	TRBJ1-4	NA	NA	TGCGCCAGCAGCCCGCCGGGAGCGGGGAATGAAAAACTGTTTTTT	CASSPPGAGNEKLFF
TRBV11-1	TRBJ2-2	NA	TRBD1	TGTGCCAGCAGCTTAGCCGGTCGGACAGGGGCGAACACCGGGGAGCTGTTTTTT	CASSLAGRTGANTGELFF
TRBV9	TRBJ2-3	NA	NA	TGTGCCAGCAGCGTAGGTGCAGGGAGCACAGATACGCAGTATTTT	CASSVGAGSTDTQYF
TRBV5-1	TRBJ2-2	NA	NA	TGCGCCAGCAGCTTGGAAACCCACGGATCAGGGTCCACCGGGGAGCTGTTTTTT	CASSLETHGSGSTGELFF
TRBV6-6	TRBJ1-1	NA	NA	TGTGCCAGCAGTGTGCTTGATGTGGGGCGGAACACTGAAGCTTTCTTT	CASSVLDVGRNTEAFF
TRBV7-6	TRBJ2-5	NA	TRBD2	TGTGCCAGCAGCAAAACAAGGACTAGCCTCCAAGAGACCCAGTACTTC	CASSKTRTSLQETQYF
TRBV7-8	TRBJ2-3	NA	TRBD2	TGTGCCAGCAGCTTAGACGGGTCTAGCGGGAACGGCGGAGATACGCAGTATTTT	CASSLDGSSGNGGDTQYF
TRBV7-2	TRBJ2-2	once	TRBD2	TGTGCCAGCAGTACAAAACTAGCGGGGGAGGACACCGGGGAGCTGTTTTTT	CASSTKLAGEDTGELFF
TRBV6-4	TRBJ1-2	NA	TRBD1	TGTGCCAGCAGTTCGACAGGGGGCTTAGGCTACACCTTC	CASSSTGGLGYTF
TRBV11-2	TRBJ1-5	NA	NA	TGTGCCAGCAGCTTAGGTCATCTAAATCAGCCCCAGCATTTT	CASSLGHLNQPQHF
TRBV4-2	TRBJ2-3	NA	TRBD2	TGTGCCAGCAGCCAGGATCAGGGGCTAGCGGGGAACACAGATACGCAGTATTTT	CASSQDQGLAGNTDTQYF
TRBV10-3	TRBJ2-1	NA	NA	TGTGCCATCTCACTTGCAAATCCCTACAATGAGCAGTTCTTC	CAISLANPYNEQFF
TRBV29-1	TRBJ2-1	NA	TRBD2	TGCAGCGTTGTAAAGTTTCAAGCGGGGGACTACAATGAGCAGTTCTTC	CSVVKFQAGDYNEQFF
TRBV6-1	TRBJ2-7	NA	NA	TGTGCCAGCAGTGAAGCAGGGGTGAGCTACGAGCAGTACTTC	CASSEAGVSYEQYF
TRBV29-1	TRBJ2-3	NA	TRBD1	TGCAGCGTTGAAGGACAGGGGGTCTTCACAGATACGCAGTATTTT	CSVEGQGVFTDTQYF
TRBV7-8	TRBJ1-1	NA	NA	TGTGCCAGCAGCTTAGTAAGCCTAGAAGGGGGGAACACTGAAGCTTTCTTT	CASSLVSLEGGNTEAFF
TRBV13	TRBJ2-1	NA	NA	TGTGCCAGCAGCCAGAATAACAGGGAGGGTGAGCAGTTCTTC	CASSQNNREGEQFF
TRBV5-6	TRBJ2-1	few	NA	TGTGCCAGCAGCTTTGGGGGGGCTAGCGGCCGCTTCTTC	CASSFGGASGRFF
TRBV29-1	TRBJ2-5	NA	NA	TGCAGCGTTGTGGGCTCTCAAGAGACCCAGTACTTC	CSVVGSQETQYF
TRBV11-2	TRBJ2-7	NA	NA	TGTGGCCCAGGGTCGCAGGCCAGGCGGACTATTGAACCCTACGAGCAGTACTTC	CGPGSQARRTIEPYEQYF
TRBV7-2	TRBJ2-7	NA	NA	TGTGCCAGCAGGCCGGGACTTCAAGCCTACGAGCAGTACTTC	CASRPGLQAYEQYF
TRBV13	TRBJ1-2	once	TRBD1	TGTGCCAGCAGCTTAGTGGCAGGGGGCGGGAAGAATGGCTACACCTTC	CASSLVAGGGKNGYTF
TRBV5-1	TRBJ2-7	NA	TRBD1	TGCGCCAGCAGCACCGGGACAGGCCGCCAGCAGTACTTC	CASSTGTGRQQYF
TRBV18	TRBJ2-2	NA	NA	TGTGCCAGCTCACCAGCCCCTAGCGCTGGGACCGGGGAGCTGTTTTTT	CASSPAPSAGTGELFF
TRBV14	TRBJ2-7	NA	NA	TGTGCCAGCAGCCGCTTAGCCGGAGGCTACGAGCAGTACTTC	CASSRLAGGYEQYF
TRBV11-2	TRBJ1-6	NA	NA	TGTGCCAGCAGCGCCTCAGGGCAGGGGAATTCACCCCTCCACTTT	CASSASGQGNSPLHF
TRBV7-2	TRBJ2-5	once	NA	TGTGCCAGCAGCCGGCCTCAGGGTGGAGAGACCCAGTACTTC	CASSRPQGGETQYF
TRBV5-1	TRBJ2-1	once	TRBD2	TGCGCCAGCAGCTTGGGGGGGACTAGCGGAAATGAGCAGTTCTTC	CASSLGGTSGNEQFF
TRBV10-1	TRBJ2-7	NA	NA	TGCGCCAGCAGTGAGGGCAGGCTCTACGAGCAGTACTTC	CASSEGRLYEQYF